The clone carrying this T cell receptor (beta chain) is a singleton in its sample. This record belongs to a study of blood T cell repertoires in COVID-19. Study background: Sites in the United States, Italy and Spain provided acute and convalescent COVID-19 samples. Sample material is recorded as cDNA or gDNA derived from T cells, B-cell-depleted T cells, or PBMCs.

Authors' analysis steps: Estimation of nucleated cell counts was performed using reference gene primer amplification. Assay used: immunoSEQ multiplex PCR; TCRdb lists only in-frame clones, some missing. V and J calls and clone size follow that table, whereas D and trimming were derived from the DNA. The repertoire holds about 46,000 clones, with 80% to 90% as singletons. Sequencing input: peripheral blood. The sequence was obtained from a man in his 60s with acute or convalescent COVID-19.

CDR3 protein: CASTEGLAGPAARQFF. The DNA for the CDR3 is TGTGCCAGCACCGAAGGATTAGCGGGGCCCGCAGCCCGGCAGTTCTTC. The gene calls are TRBV25-1 and TRBJ2-1, with 8 nucleotides matching TRBD2. CDR3 size: 16 residues. Germline-derived CDR1 and CDR2 are MGHDK and SYGVNS. Trimming at V came to 7 bases and at J to 12 bases, leaving 20 bases not matched to a gene.